This TCR beta chain was profiled in a study of cytomegalovirus exposure and HLA in healthy donors. Notes on this clone: Its antigen is unknown.

13 Jbeta primers and 60 Vbeta primers were used for the PCR. TCRdb keeps only in-frame clones here, not all; method: immunoSEQ multiplex PCR. The sample holds 210,000 or so clones, over 70% seen once. Study results and limitations: Some V segments, including TRBV6-2 and TRBV6-3, were excluded as indistinguishable.

J gave up 6 bases and V 5 bases, and 18 bases lay outside the gene matches. Germline V gene data show CDR1 as MNHEY and CDR2 as SMNVEV (reference sequence). This CDR3 spans 19 amino acids. Material for sequencing was PBMCs. The TCR sequence derives from a boy aged 2 to 10 in good health and CMV-seronegative. V usage is TRBV27 and J usage is TRBJ2-1; 11 nucleotides agree with TRBD2. The CDR3 nucleotides read TGTGCCAGCAGTCTTATATTCCCCCTAGCGGGAGGACCACGCAATGAGCAGTTCTTC. Protein product: CASSLIFPLAGGPRNEQFF.